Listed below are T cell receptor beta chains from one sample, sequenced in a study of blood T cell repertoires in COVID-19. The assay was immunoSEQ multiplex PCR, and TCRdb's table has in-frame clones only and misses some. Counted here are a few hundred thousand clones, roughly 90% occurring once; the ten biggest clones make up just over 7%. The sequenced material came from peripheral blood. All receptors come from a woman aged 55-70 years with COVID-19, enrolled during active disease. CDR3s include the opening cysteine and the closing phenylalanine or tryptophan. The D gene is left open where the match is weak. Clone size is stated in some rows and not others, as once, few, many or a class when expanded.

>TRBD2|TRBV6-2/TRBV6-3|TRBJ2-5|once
TGTGCCAGCAGTTATCGGGCGGGGGACCAAGAGACCCAGTACTTC
CASSYRAGDQETQYF
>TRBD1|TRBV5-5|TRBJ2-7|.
TGTGCCAGCAGCTTGGGGGCAGGGGGCTACGAGCAGTACTTC
CASSLGAGGYEQYF
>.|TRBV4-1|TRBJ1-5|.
TGCGCCAGCAGCCAAGGACTGCTACTGGGGGCGGCGGCAGGACAGCCCCAGCATTTT
CASSQGLLLGAAAGQPQHF
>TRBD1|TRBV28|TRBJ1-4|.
TGTGCCAGCAGCCCGACCGGGACAGGGGATGAAAAACTGTTTTTT
CASSPTGTGDEKLFF
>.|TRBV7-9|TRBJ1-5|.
TGTGCCAGCAGCTCCGAGGCACGGCCCCAGCATTTT
CASSSEARPQHF
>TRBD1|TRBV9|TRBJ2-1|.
TGTGCCAGCAGCGAGACAGGGGCTCCCTACAATGAGCAGTTCTTC
CASSETGAPYNEQFF
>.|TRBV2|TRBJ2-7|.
TGTGCCAGCAGTGAAGGGACATTATACGAGCAGTACTTC
CASSEGTLYEQYF
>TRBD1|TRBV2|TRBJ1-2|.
TGTGCCAGCAGAGCTGCCGGGACAGCCTTAGTCGTTCCTAGGGGCTACACCTTC
CASRAAGTALVVPRGYTF
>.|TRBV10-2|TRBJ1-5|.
TGCGCCAGCAGTTGGACAGGCAATCAGCCCCAGCATTTT
CASSWTGNQPQHF
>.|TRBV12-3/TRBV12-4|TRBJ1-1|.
TGTGCCAGCAGCCCGGACGGGAATGAAGCTTTCTTT
CASSPDGNEAFF
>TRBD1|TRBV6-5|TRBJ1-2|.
TGTGCCAGCAGCGACTTGACAGGGCTGAACTATGGCTACACCTTC
CASSDLTGLNYGYTF
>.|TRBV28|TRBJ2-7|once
TGTGCCAGCAGTTTCCTAGCGCCTCTCAACGAGCAGTACTTC
CASSFLAPLNEQYF
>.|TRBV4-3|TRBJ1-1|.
TGCGCCAGCAGCCAAGAGGATGTGGGGCTTCTGTCCTACTTGAACACTGAAGCTTTCTTT
CASSQEDVGLLSYLNTEAFF
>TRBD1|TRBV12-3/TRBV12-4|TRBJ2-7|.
TGTGCCAGCAGCCTGACAGGGGGCTACGAGCAGTACTTC
CASSLTGGYEQYF
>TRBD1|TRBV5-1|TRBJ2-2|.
TGCGCCAGCAGCTTCGGGACAGGCCCCCCCGGGGAGCTGTTTTTT
CASSFGTGPPGELFF
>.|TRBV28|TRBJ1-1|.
TGTGCCAGCAGTTTCAACAGAAACACTGAAGCTTTCTTT
CASSFNRNTEAFF
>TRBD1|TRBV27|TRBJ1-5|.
TGTGCCAGCAGCTCCGCAGGGGGCCAGCCCCAGCATTTT
CASSSAGGQPQHF
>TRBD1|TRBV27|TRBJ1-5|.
TGTGCCAGCAGTCCTCCGGGACAGGGTTATCAGCCCCAGCATTTT
CASSPPGQGYQPQHF
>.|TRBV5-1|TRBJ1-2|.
TGCGCCAGCAGCTTGGGGGAGTATGGCTACACCTTC
CASSLGEYGYTF
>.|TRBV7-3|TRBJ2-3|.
TGTGCCAGCAGCTCTAAGACTAGGATAGATACGCAGTATTTT
CASSSKTRIDTQYF
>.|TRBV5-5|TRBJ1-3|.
TGTGCCAGCAGCGACCTTGGGGGGAACCGTAACACCATATATTTT
CASSDLGGNRNTIYF
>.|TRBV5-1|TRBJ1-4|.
TGCGCCAGCAGCTTGGAAGGGGGTGAAGAAGAAAAACTGTTTTTT
CASSLEGGEEEKLFF
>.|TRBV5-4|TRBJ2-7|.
TGTGCCAGCAGCTCAAGCAGGGTGAACGAGCAGTACTTC
CASSSSRVNEQYF
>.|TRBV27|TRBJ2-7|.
TGTGCCAGCAGTTTGGGGGCAGCCCTCTACGAGCAGTACTTC
CASSLGAALYEQYF
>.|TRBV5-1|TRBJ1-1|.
TGCGCCAGCAGCTCGATTACAGGGACCACCACTGAAGCTTTCTTT
CASSSITGTTTEAFF
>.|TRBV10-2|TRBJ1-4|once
TGCGCCAGCAGTGGTGGGGGAGGTGAAAAACTGTTTTTT
CASSGGGGEKLFF
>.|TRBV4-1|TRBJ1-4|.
TGCGCCAGCAGCCCGACGGGGGTTGGCCGAGAAAAACTGTTTTTT
CASSPTGVGREKLFF
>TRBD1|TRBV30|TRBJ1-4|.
TGTGCCTGGGCGACAGGGGGCTTTGAAAAACTGTTTTTT
CAWATGGFEKLFF
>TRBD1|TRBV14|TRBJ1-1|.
TGTGCCAGCAGCCAAGGACAGGGGGTGAAGTCGGAAGCTTTCTTT
CASSQGQGVKSEAFF
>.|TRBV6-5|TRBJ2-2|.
TGTGCCAGCAGTTTTGTAGGGGAGCTGTTTTTT
CASSFVGELFF
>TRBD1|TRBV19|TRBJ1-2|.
TGTGCCAGTAGCTGGACAGGGAACTATGGCTACACCTTC
CASSWTGNYGYTF
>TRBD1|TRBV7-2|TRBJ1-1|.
TGTGCCAGCACGCGTCTCGGACAGGGATCGAACACTGAAGCTTTCTTT
CASTRLGQGSNTEAFF
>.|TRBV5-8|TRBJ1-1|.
TGTGCCAGCAGCCAGGCAGCTTTCTTT
CASSQAAFF
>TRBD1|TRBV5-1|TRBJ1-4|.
TGCGCCAGCAAGCAGGGGGAAAATGAAAAACTGTTTTTT
CASKQGENEKLFF
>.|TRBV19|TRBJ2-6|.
TGTGCCTCCTCACTCCGCTCTGGGGCCAACGTCCTGACTTTC
CASSLRSGANVLTF
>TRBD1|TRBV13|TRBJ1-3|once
TGTGCCAGCAGCTTGCGACAGGGGTTCTCTGGAAACACCATATATTTT
CASSLRQGFSGNTIYF
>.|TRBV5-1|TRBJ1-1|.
TGCGCCAGCAGCTTGTACTCTGGGGGGGCTACGGAAGCTTTCTTT
CASSLYSGGATEAFF
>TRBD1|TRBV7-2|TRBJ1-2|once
TGTGCCAGCAGCTTAGCAGGGACAGAGGAGATCAACTATGGCTACACCTTC
CASSLAGTEEINYGYTF
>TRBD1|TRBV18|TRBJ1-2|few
TGTGCCAGCTCAACCGACAGGGAGTGGGGCTACACCTTC
CASSTDREWGYTF
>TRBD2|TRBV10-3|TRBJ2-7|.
TGTGCCATCGGGGTAGCGGGGACTTCCTACGAGCAGTACTTC
CAIGVAGTSYEQYF
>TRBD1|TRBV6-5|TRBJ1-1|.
TGTGCCACTATTCCCGTAGGACAGGGCCACACTGAAGCTTTCTTT
CATIPVGQGHTEAFF
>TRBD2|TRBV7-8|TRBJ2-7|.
TGTGCCAGCAGCTCGAGACTAGCGGGGGCTCCCCTCTCCTACGAGCAGTACTTC
CASSSRLAGAPLSYEQYF
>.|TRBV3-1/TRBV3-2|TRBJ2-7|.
TGTGCCAGCAGCCAAGATATGGATACCGGGACAATCACCTACGAGCAGTACTTC
CASSQDMDTGTITYEQYF
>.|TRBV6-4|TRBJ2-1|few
TGTGCCAGCAGTGACCTCAAGACAGAGGGGGGGAGTAGGCAGTTCTTC
CASSDLKTEGGSRQFF
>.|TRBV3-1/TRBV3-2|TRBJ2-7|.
TGTGCCAGCAGCCAAGAAGGGCAGGGGCAGGATAAGTACTTC
CASSQEGQGQDKYF
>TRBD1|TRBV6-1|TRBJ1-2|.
TGTGCCAGCAGTGGAAATTTGGCTTCGACAGGGGGCTATGGCTACACCTTC
CASSGNLASTGGYGYTF
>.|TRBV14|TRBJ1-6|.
TGTGCCAGCAGCCAAGTGGCAGGATACTATAATTCACCCCTCCACTTT
CASSQVAGYYNSPLHF
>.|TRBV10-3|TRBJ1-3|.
TGTGCCATCAGTGACGGGGGTTTCTCTGGAAACACCATATATTTT
CAISDGGFSGNTIYF
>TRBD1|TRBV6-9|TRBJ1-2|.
TGTGCCAGCAGTCAAACCCAAGACAGGGTGTGTGGCTACACCTTC
CASSQTQDRVCGYTF
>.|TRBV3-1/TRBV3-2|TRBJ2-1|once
TGTGCCAGCAGCCTCACCTGGCGGGGAGATGAGCAGTTCTTC
CASSLTWRGDEQFF